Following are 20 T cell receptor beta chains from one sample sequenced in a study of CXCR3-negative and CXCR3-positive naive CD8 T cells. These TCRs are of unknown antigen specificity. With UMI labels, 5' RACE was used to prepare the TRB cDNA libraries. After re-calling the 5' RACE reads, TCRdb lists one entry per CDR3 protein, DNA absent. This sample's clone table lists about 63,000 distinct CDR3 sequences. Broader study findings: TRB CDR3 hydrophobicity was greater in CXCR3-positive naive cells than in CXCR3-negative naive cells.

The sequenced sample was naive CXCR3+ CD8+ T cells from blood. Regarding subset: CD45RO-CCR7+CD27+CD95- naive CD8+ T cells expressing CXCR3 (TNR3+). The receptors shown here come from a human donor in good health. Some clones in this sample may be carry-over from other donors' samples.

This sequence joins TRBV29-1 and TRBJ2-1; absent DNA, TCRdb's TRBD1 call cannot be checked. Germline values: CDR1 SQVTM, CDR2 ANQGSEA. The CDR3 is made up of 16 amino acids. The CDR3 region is CSVALRTGGPYNEQFF.

The CDR3 sequence is CASTQGAGTGELFF. The chain links TRBV7-9 to TRBJ2-2; TCRdb's assignment of TRBD1 cannot be checked, as there is no DNA. This CDR3 contains 14 residues. Germline loops: CDR1 SEHNR, CDR2 FQNEAQ (reference sequence).

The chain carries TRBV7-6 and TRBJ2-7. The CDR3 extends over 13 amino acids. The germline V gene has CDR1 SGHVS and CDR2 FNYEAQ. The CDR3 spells CASSSLTSYEQYF.

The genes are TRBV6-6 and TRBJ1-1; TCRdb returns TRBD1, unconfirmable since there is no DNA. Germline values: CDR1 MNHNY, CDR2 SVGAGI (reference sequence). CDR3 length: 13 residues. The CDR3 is CASSDSENTEAFF.

Here the CDR3 reads CASSPPGTSGSPLHF. This chain links TRBV7-9 with TRBJ1-6; TCRdb's D call, TRBD1, is unchecked because there is no DNA. Germline CDR1 is SEHNR and CDR2 is FQNEAQ (reference sequence). CDR3 length: 15 amino acids.

CDR3 amino acids: CASSQESAGDSTDTQYF. The J gene is TRBJ2-3, the V gene TRBV4-1. The V gene's germline CDR1 is MGHRA and CDR2 YSYEKL. The CDR3 length is 17 residues.

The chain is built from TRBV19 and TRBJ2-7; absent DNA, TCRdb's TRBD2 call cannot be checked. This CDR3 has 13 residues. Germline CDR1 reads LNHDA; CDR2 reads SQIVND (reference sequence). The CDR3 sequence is CASSSGPTYEQYF.

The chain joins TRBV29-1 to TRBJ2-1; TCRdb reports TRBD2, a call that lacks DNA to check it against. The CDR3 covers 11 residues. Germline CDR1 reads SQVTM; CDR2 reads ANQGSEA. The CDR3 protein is CSVIALGEQFF.

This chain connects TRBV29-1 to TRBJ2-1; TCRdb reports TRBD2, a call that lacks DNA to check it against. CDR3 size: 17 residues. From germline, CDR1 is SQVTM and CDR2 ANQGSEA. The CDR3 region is CSVMGLREGIPYNEQFF.

CDR3 sequence: CASSQGSNLVNEQYF. The V call is TRBV14, the J call TRBJ2-7. Germline V gene sequence: CDR1 SGHDN, CDR2 FVKESK. The CDR3 contains 15 residues.

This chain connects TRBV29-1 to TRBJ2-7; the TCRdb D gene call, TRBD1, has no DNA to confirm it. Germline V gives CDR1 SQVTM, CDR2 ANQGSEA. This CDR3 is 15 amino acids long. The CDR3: CSVEDRDRGLTMQYF.

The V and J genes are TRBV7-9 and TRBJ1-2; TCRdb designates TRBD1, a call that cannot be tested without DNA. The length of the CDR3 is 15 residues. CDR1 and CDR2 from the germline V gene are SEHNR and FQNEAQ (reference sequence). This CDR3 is CASSLATGGLNGYTF.

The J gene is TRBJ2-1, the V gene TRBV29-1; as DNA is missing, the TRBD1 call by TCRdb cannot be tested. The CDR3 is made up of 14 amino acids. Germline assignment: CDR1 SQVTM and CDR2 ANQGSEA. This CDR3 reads CSVVGTGLYNEQFF.

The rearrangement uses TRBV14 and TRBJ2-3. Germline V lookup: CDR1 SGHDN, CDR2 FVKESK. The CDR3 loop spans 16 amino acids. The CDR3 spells CASSPYVGGITDTQYF.

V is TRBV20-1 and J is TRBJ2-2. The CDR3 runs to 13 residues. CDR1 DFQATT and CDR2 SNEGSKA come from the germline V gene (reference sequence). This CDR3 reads CSALGSYTGELFF.

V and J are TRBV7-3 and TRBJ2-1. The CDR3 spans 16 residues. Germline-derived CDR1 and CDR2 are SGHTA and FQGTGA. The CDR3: CASSPDLMSSYNEQFF.

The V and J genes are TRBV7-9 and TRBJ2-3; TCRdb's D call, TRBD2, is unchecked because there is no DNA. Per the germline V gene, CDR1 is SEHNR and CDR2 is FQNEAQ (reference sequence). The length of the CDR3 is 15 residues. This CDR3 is CASSSGTSGGDTQYF.

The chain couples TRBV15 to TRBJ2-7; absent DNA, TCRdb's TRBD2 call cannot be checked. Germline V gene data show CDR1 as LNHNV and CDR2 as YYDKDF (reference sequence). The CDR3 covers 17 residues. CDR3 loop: CATSRGTSGEFGYEQYF.

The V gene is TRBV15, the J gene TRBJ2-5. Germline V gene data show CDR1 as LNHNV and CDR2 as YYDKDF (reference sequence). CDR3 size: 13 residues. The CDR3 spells CATSRIEMKTQYF.

CDR3 protein: CASSSDSSEQYF. The chain recombines TRBV7-9 with TRBJ2-7; without DNA, the TCRdb call of TRBD1 cannot be checked. CDR1 and CDR2 from the germline V gene are SEHNR and FQNEAQ (reference sequence). CDR3 length equals 12 residues.